Described below is a single T cell receptor beta chain sequence and its context. The antigen is undetermined. This entry belongs to a study of identical twins. General study findings and limits: Out-of-frame alpha sequences common to twins exhibited a surplus of low generation probability. Beta out-of-frame sequences displayed a weaker excess of sharing between twins. Abundant beta clonotypes from cord blood bore fewer insertions; memory repertoires lacked this pattern.

TCRdb itself ran the 5' RACE reads through MiXCR, one entry per CDR3 protein. The table includes about 460,000 distinct CDR3 sequences, approximately 15% detected once. The ends were cut back, 3 bases at V and 7 bases at J, with 13 bases in the middle. This CDR3 is 14 amino acids long. CDR1 LGHDT and CDR2 YNNKEL come from the germline V gene (reference sequence). This same sample was also part of a study on yellow fever vaccine responses in identical twins.

V and J are TRBV3-1 and TRBJ1-5; the D is unclear. This TCR was sampled from a woman aged 18-29 years in good health. Sequencing was performed on CD4+ T cells sorted from blood. The CDR3 coding sequence is TGTGCCAGCAGCCAGGGCCGAAGGGAACAGCCCCAGCATTTT. Protein product: CASSQGRREQPQHF.